These 14 T cell receptor beta chains were sequenced from one sample in a study of T cell responses to AZD1222 COVID-19 vaccine. Profiling relied on immunoSEQ multiplex PCR, and the TCRdb table lists in-frame clones only, not all of them. The table has roughly 150,000 clones, roughly 91% seen once. Sequencing used peripheral blood, obtained on day 0 of AZD1222 vaccination. The source of these receptors is an adult in good health.

The V call is TRBV6-5, the J call TRBJ2-3; D is ambiguous. The CDR3 totals 13 residues. Trimming pared 0 bases from V and 3 bases from J, leaving 4 bases between. Germline V gene data show CDR1 as MNHEY and CDR2 as SVGAGI. The CDR3 region has the DNA TGTGCCAGCAGTTACTCGATAACAGATACGCAGTATTTT. Translation: CASSYSITDTQYF.

This chain uses TRBV12-3 or TRBV12-4 with TRBJ1-3; D is possibly TRBD1 (5 bases). V lost 6 bases, J lost 4 bases, and 10 bases lay in between. This CDR3 is 13 amino acids long. As DNA, the CDR3 is TGTGCCAGCAGAAGGGACGGGGGAAACACCATATATTTT. It yields the protein CASRRDGGNTIYF.

This chain joins TRBV28 and TRBJ1-2; D is uncertain. V lost 5 bases to trimming and J lost 6 bases, with 13 bases between them. The CDR3 is 13 amino acids. Germline CDR1 and CDR2: MDHEN and SYDVKM. The CDR3: CASSPPWADGYTF. The DNA of the CDR3 is TGTGCCAGCAGTCCCCCGTGGGCGGATGGCTACACCTTC.

The CDR3 protein is CASSPDPVDTQYF. The CDR3 DNA reads as TGTGCCAGCAGCCCCGACCCCGTGGATACGCAGTATTTT. The chain couples TRBV4-2 to TRBJ2-3; D is unclear. Germline V gene data show CDR1 as LGHNA and CDR2 as YNFKEQ. This CDR3 comprises 13 residues. Trimming shortened V by 4 bases and J by 6 bases, and 11 bases separated the two germline ends.

This CDR3 is CASTYGLEQYF. The CDR3 DNA reads TGTGCCAGCACCTACGGCCTCGAGCAGTACTTC. This sequence joins TRBV6-5 and TRBJ2-7; D remains unclear. The germline V gene has CDR1 MNHEY and CDR2 SVGAGI. The length of the CDR3 is 11 residues. Trimming removed 7 bases from V and 6 bases from J, with 10 bases in between.

The genes are TRBV7-2 and TRBJ2-3; no clear D. V dropped 1 base and J dropped 6 bases, with 8 bases sitting between them. The CDR3 length is 13 residues. In germline, CDR1 is SGHTA, CDR2 FQGNSA. The CDR3 region has the DNA TGTGCCAGCAGCTTAGGTCTAGGGGATACGCAGTATTTT. Translated: CASSLGLGDTQYF.

The J gene is TRBJ1-2, the V gene TRBV9, with 8 bases fitting TRBD1. Germline loops: CDR1 SGDLS, CDR2 YYNGEE. The ends lost 4 bases at V and 5 bases at J; junction bases unmatched: 13. The CDR3 runs to 16 residues. CDR3 nucleotide sequence: TGTGCCAGCAGCCCAGCGGGGCGGACAGGGTCGTATGGCTACACCTTC. This gives the protein CASSPAGRTGSYGYTF.

V usage is TRBV2 and J usage is TRBJ2-7; the D gene is possibly TRBD1 (6 bases). This CDR3 contains 12 residues. Germline assignment: CDR1 SNHLY and CDR2 FYNNEI. V was clipped by 7 bases and J by 5 bases, with 12 bases between them. CDR3 sequence: CASTSRGHEQYF. CDR3 sequence (DNA): TGTGCCAGCACCTCCAGGGGCCACGAGCAGTACTTC.

This chain uses TRBV28 with TRBJ2-3; 7 bases align to TRBD1. CDR1 and CDR2 (germline): MDHEN, SYDVKM. With V trimmed by 4 bases and J by 0 bases, 7 bases remained unmatched. CDR3 length equals 16 residues. The CDR3 loop reads CASSSGQQQSTDTQYF. The CDR3 DNA is TGTGCCAGCAGTTCGGGACAGCAGCAAAGCACAGATACGCAGTATTTT.

V gene TRBV7-3 combines with J gene TRBJ1-2, with unresolved D. Germline values: CDR1 SGHTA, CDR2 FQGTGA. Trimming took off 5 bases at V and 2 bases at J, with 12 bases between the two ends. This CDR3 comprises 14 residues. The CDR3 here is CASSPTRRNYGYTF. CDR3 DNA sequence: TGTGCCAGCAGCCCCACCCGTCGGAACTATGGCTACACCTTC.

The chain has TRBV5-4 and TRBJ1-6; 7 bases are a match to TRBD1. Per germline, CDR1 SGHNT and CDR2 YYREEE (reference sequence). With V trimmed by 5 bases and J by 6 bases, 5 bases remained unmatched. The length of the CDR3 is 14 residues. Here the CDR3 reads CASRRGTANSPLHF. The CDR3 DNA reads as TGTGCCAGCAGGCGTGGGACAGCTAATTCACCCCTCCACTTT.

This clone was found a few times. The chain recombines TRBV6-6 with TRBJ2-2; possibly TRBD2 for D (5 bases). This CDR3 region has 13 residues. Trimming removed 6 bases at V and 7 bases at J, with 12 bases between. In germline, CDR1 is MNHNY, CDR2 SVGAGI (reference sequence). CDR3 nucleotides: TGTGCCAGCAGCGGAGGTTGGGGCGGGGAGCTGTTTTTT. It encodes CASSGGWGGELFF.

The rearrangement links TRBV6-1 to TRBJ2-5, with a weak D call TRBD1 (7 bases). The CDR3 totals 16 residues. Germline loops: CDR1 MNHNS, CDR2 SASEGT. The V end was cut by 4 bases, the J end by 2 bases, with 17 bases between. CDR3 sequence: CASSATRGADQETQYF. DNA of the CDR3: TGTGCCAGCAGTGCAACCAGGGGGGCTGATCAAGAGACCCAGTACTTC.

V gene TRBV5-1 combines with J gene TRBJ2-7, with D perhaps TRBD1 (5 bases). CDR1 and CDR2 (germline): SGHRS, YFSETQ. The V gene lost 5 bases and the J gene lost 0 bases, with 6 bases spanning the gap. The CDR3 length is 12 residues. The CDR3 spells CASRQDSYEQYF. As DNA, the CDR3 is TGCGCCAGCAGACAGGACTCCTACGAGCAGTACTTC.